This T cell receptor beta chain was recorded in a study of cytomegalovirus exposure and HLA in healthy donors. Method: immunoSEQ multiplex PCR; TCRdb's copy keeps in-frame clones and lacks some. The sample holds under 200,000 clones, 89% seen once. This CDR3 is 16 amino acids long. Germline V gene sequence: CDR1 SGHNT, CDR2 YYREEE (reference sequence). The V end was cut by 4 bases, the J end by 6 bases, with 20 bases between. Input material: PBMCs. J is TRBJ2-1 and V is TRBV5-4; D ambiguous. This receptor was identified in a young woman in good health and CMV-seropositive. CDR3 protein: CASSRLNNRSGNEQFF. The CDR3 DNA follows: TGTGCCAGCAGCCGCCTAAACAACCGATCGGGCAATGAGCAGTTCTTC. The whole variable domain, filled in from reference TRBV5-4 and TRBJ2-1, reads ETGVTQSPTHLIKTRGQQVTLRCSSQSGHNTVSWYQQALGQGPQFIFQYYREEENGRGNFPPRFSGLQFPNYSSELNVNALELDDSALYLCASSRLNNRSGNEQFFGPGTRLTVL.